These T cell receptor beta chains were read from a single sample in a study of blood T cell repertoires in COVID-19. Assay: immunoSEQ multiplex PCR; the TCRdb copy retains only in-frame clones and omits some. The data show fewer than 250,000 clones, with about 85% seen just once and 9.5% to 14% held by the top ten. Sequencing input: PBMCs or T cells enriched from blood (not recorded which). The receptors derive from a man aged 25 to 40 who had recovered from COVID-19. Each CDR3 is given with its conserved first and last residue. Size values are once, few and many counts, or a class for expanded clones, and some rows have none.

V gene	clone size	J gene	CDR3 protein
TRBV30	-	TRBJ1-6	CAWGIGTGVNSPLHF
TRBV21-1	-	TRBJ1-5	CASSKEVRTGNQPQHF
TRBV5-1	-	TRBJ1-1	CASGQTGTTWSEAFF
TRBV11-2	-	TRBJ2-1	CASSSDGNEQFF
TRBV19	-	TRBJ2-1	CASSSEALYNEQFF
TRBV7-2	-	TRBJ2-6	CASSSSLSGANVLTF
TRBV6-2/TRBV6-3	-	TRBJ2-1	CASSRDRERNEQFF
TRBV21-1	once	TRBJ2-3	CASSKGPSGDTQYF
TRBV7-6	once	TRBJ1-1	CASSPQTGLNTEAFF
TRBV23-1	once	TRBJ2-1	CASGGGEASYNEQFF
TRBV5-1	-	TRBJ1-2	CASSLAGGHYGYTF
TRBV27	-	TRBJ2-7	CASQTTSGSSSEQYF
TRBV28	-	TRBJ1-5	CASSLVWALNQPQHF
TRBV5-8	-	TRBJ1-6	CASPPKGRTVNNSPLHF
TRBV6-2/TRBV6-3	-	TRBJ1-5	CASSYVGTELSNQPQHF
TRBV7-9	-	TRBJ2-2	CASSLGQGRPGELFF
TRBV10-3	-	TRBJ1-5	CAISGVSGLGQPQHF
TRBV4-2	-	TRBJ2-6	CASSQEVQGSGANVLTF
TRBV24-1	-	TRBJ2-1	CATSVTDGHNEQFF
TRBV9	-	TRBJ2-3	CASSEDNRVTDTQYF
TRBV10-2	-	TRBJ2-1	CASSDRIAGVNEQFF
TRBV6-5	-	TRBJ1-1	CASSYDTANTEAFF
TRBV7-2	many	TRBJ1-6	CASNLGEIYNSPLHF
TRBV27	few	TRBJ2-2	CASSPGLHGELFF
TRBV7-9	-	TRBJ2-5	CASSPGQGQETQYF
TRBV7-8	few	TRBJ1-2	CASIPLGEAYVGYTF
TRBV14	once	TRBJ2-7	CASSKTGTLSYEQYF
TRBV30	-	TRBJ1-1	CAWSVAGGSTEAFF
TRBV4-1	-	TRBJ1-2	CASSQVSQAGYTF
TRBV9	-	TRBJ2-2	CASSVDRENTGELFF
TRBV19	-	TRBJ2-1	CASMGAGGRLFSYNEQFF
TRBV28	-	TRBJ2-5	CASSWTYRGGGETQYF
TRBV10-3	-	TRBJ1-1	CAISEGGTEAFF
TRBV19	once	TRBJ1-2	CASSIQVPINYTF
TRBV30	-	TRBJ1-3	CAWSKGDGNTIYF
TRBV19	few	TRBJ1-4	CASSFRQGTEKLFF
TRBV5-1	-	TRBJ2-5	CASSLSGLTQETQYF